This T cell receptor beta chain is from a study of blood T cell repertoires in COVID-19. The V end was cut by 6 bases, the J end by 4 bases, with 11 bases between. This CDR3 is built from 13 residues. The germline V gene encodes CDR1 MRHNA and CDR2 SNTAGT. Libraries were prepared by immunoSEQ multiplex PCR; TCRdb keeps only in-frame clonotypes and omits some of them. This table has 200,000 to 250,000 clones, around 87% appearing once. This clone appeared a single time. This clonotype was obtained from a woman in her sixties or seventies with active or convalescent COVID-19. The specimen sequenced was peripheral blood. The V and J genes are TRBV6-4 and TRBJ2-3, with D possibly TRBD2 on 5 matching bases. The DNA of the CDR3 is TGTGCCAGCAGGGGAGTAATATCAGATACGCAGTATTTT. Its protein product is CASRGVISDTQYF.